The clone carrying this T cell receptor (beta chain) was seen a single time. Its antigen is as yet unknown. Germline values: CDR1 SGHRS, CDR2 YFSETQ. This CDR3 contains 13 residues. The trim removed 3 bases at V and 5 bases at J, leaving 3 bases unmatched. This entry is derived from a study of graft-versus-host responses after intestinal transplantation. In the study overall: Multivisceral, liver-intestinal, or isolated intestinal grafts went to recipients. After anti-thymocyte globulin induction, recipients took tacrolimus and steroids for around three years.

The method was immunoSEQ multiplex PCR; TCRdb's version includes in-frame clones alone and lacks a portion of them. This sample has around 88,000 clones, with under 95% found just once. The specimen comprised unstimulated CD8+ T cells sorted from spleen or lymph node cells, sampled before transplant. The receptor's source is a human donor who was the organ donor for an intestinal transplant. V is TRBV5-1 and J is TRBJ2-5; TRBD1 aligns across 8 bases. This CDR3 reads CASSSDRGETQYF. The CDR3, as DNA: TGCGCCAGCAGCTCAGACAGGGGTGAGACCCAGTACTTC.